This entry is about one TCR beta chain. The antigen is undetermined. MiXCR was run by TCRdb on the RT-PCR reads, yielding one entry per CDR3 protein. Among 600,000 to 850,000 distinct CDR3 sequences listed, 12% to 15% were seen once. The sample comes from a study of response to subunit inactivated influenza vaccine. Study-wide findings and caveats: Only a handful of new T cells, the authors suggested, are recruited with each seasonal influenza vaccination.

The CDR3 consists of 17 residues. After removal of 2 bases from V and 0 bases from J, the junction contained 7 bases not matched to a gene. The V gene's germline CDR1 is MNHEY and CDR2 SVGAGI. This chain links TRBV6-5 with TRBJ1-3, with 7 bases that match TRBD1. The receptor comes from a man aged 50 to 60 who received an inactivated influenza vaccine. The sample was PBMCs from blood, taken roughly 15 days before vaccination. CDR3: CASSYSRQGASGNTIYF. CDR3 DNA: TGTGCCAGCAGTTACAGCAGACAGGGAGCCTCTGGAAACACCATATATTTT.